This T cell receptor (beta chain) stems from a study of CD8 T cells in ankylosing spondylitis. Germline-derived CDR1 and CDR2 are GTSNPN and SVGIG (reference sequence). CDR3 length: 15 residues. Trimming cost V 2 bases and J 6 bases; bases outside gene matches: 7. For this clonotype: Its antigen is not known.

Findings of the study overall: There were earlier reports of some motif variants in reactive arthritis synovial fluid and blood.

TCRdb fed the 5' RACE reads into MiXCR, producing one record per CDR3 protein. This table holds approximately 260,000 distinct CDR3 sequences, 18% found once. The sample taken for sequencing was blood, either unsorted or a sorted T cell fraction (not recorded which). The gene calls are TRBV30 and TRBJ2-2; 9 bases agree with TRBD1. This receptor was identified in a male donor with ankylosing spondylitis or in good health (not recorded which). CDR3 region: CAWSPRDRAPGELFF. The CDR3 bases are TGTGCCTGGAGTCCACGGGACAGGGCTCCCGGGGAGCTGTTTTTT.